This T cell receptor (beta chain) was recovered during a study of blood T cell repertoires in COVID-19. With V trimmed by 2 bases and J by 4 bases, 9 bases remained unmatched. The CDR3 extends over 16 amino acids. Germline V lookup: CDR1 GTSNPN, CDR2 SVGIG (reference sequence). Libraries were prepared by immunoSEQ multiplex PCR; TCRdb keeps only in-frame clonotypes and omits some of them. The sample lists fewer than 120,000 clones; approximately 79% were seen once. The clonotype originates from a woman at least 80 years old with active or convalescent COVID-19. Sequenced material: peripheral blood. The genes are TRBV30 and TRBJ2-3; 10 bases match TRBD2. CDR3 protein: CAWSKGSGRAADTQYF. As DNA, the CDR3 is TGTGCCTGGAGTAAAGGAAGCGGGAGGGCAGCAGATACGCAGTATTTT.